This TCR beta chain was sequenced for a study of blood T cell repertoires in COVID-19. Across the whole study: Spain, Italy and the United States supplied samples that represented acute and convalescent COVID-19. Sample material is recorded as cDNA or gDNA derived from T cells, B-cell-depleted T cells, or PBMCs.

The CDR3 length is 14 residues. Germline assignment: CDR1 SQVTM and CDR2 ANQGSEA. Deletions cut 3 bases from V and 4 bases from J, with 15 bases between. Original processing notes: For nucleated cells, counts were estimated from reference gene primer amplification. Sequencing was performed with immunoSEQ multiplex PCR; in TCRdb, only in-frame clones are kept and a portion is missing. V and J calls and clone size follow that table, whereas D and trimming were derived from the DNA. The sample records a few hundred thousand clones, roughly nine tenths being singletons. Sequencing was done on a sample of peripheral blood. The clonotype originates from a woman between 45 and 65 years old with acute or convalescent COVID-19. This chain links TRBV29-1 with TRBJ1-2, with D perhaps matching TRBD1 (6 bases). This CDR3 is CSVDPTGTPYGYTF. Here the CDR3 DNA reads TGCAGCGTTGATCCTACAGGGACCCCCTATGGCTACACCTTC.